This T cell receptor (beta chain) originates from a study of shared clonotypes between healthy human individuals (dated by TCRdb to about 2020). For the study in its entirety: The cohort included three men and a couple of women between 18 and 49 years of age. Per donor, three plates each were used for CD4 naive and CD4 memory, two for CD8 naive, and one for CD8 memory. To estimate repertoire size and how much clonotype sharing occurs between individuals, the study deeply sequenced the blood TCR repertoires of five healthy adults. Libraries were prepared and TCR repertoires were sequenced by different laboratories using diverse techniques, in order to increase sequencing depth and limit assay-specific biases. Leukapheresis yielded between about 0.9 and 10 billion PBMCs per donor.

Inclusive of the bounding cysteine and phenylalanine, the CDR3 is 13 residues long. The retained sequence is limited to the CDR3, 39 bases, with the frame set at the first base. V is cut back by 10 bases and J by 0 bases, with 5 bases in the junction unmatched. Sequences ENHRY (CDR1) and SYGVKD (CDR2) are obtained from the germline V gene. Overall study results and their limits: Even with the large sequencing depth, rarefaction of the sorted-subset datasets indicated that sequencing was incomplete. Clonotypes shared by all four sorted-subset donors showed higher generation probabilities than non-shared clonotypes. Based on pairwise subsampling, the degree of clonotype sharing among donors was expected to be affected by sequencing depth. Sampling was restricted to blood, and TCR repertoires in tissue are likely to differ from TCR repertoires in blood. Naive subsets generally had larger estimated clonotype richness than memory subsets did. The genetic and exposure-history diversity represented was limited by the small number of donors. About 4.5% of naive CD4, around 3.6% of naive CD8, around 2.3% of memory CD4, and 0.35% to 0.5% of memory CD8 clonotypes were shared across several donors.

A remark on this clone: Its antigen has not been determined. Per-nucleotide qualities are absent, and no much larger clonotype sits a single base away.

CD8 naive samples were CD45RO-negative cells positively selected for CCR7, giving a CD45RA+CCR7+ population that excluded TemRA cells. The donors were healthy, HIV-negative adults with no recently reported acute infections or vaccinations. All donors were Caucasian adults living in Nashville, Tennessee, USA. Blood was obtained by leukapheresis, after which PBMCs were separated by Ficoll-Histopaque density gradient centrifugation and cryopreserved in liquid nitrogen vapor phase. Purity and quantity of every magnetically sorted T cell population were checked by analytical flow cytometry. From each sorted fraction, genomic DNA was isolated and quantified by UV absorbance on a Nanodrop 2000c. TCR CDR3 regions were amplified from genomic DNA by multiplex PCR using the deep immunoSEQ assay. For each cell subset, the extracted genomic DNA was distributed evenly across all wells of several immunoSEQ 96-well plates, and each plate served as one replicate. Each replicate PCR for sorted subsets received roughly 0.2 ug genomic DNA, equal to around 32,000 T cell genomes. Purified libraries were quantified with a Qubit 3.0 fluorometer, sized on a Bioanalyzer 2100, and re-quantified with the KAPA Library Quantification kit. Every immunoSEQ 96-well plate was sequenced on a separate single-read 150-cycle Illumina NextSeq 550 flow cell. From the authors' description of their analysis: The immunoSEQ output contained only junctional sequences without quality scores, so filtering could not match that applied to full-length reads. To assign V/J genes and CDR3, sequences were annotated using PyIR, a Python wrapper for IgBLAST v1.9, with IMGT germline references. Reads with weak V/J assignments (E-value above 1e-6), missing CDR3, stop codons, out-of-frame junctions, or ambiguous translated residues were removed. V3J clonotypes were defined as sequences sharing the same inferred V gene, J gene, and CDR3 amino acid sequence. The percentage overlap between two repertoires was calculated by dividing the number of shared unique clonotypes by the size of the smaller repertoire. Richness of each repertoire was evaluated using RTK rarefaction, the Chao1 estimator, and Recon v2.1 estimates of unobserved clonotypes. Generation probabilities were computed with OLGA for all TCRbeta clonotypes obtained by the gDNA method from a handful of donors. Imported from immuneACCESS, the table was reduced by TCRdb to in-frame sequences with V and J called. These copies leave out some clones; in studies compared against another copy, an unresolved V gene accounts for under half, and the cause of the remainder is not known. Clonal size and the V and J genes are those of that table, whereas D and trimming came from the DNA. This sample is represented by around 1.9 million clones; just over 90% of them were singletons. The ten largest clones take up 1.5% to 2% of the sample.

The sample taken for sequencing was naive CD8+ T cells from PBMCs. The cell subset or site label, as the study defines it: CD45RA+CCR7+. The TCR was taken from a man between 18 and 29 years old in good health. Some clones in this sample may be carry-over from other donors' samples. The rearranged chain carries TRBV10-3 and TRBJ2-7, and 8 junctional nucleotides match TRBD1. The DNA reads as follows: TGTGCCAGCAGGGGGCAGAGCTCCTACGAGCAGTACTTC. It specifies CASRGQSSYEQYF.